This T cell receptor (beta chain) was sequenced for a study of T cell responses to AZD1222 COVID-19 vaccine. Study results and caveats: Spike-specific TCR depth and breadth grew after two AZD1222 doses.

This table comes from immunoSEQ multiplex PCR, and its TCRdb copy is limited to in-frame clones, with some not included. This sample yields 150,000 to 200,000 clones, of which 90% are seen a single time; 2.5% to 3.5% belongs to the top ten. For this clone: The target antigen is unknown.

V lost 5 bases and J lost 7; bases outside the gene matches: 7. Germline V gives CDR1 DFQATT, CDR2 SNEGSKA (reference sequence). CDR3 length: 13 amino acids. The source material was peripheral blood, sampled on day 0 of AZD1222 vaccination. The receptor's source is an adult in good health. The chain recombines TRBV20-1 with TRBJ1-5; 8 positions match TRBD1. The CDR3 here is CSAGGRTGQPQHF. The CDR3 region has the DNA TGCAGTGCTGGTGGCAGGACAGGGCAGCCCCAGCATTTT.